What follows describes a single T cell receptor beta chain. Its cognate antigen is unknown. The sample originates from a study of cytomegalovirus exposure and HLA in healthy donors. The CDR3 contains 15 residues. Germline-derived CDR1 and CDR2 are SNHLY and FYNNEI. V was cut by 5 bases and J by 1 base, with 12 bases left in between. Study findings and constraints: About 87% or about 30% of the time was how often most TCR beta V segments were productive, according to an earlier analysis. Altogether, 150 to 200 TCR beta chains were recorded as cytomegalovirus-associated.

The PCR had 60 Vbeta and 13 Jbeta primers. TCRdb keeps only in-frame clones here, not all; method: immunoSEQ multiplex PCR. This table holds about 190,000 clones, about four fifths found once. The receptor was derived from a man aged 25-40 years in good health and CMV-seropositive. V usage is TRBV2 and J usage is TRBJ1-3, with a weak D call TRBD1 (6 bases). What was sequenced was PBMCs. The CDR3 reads CASSPGTLSGNTIYF. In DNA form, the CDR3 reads TGTGCCAGCAGTCCCGGGACACTTTCTGGAAACACCATATATTTT.